This is a list of T cell receptor beta chains from one sample in a study of blood T cell repertoires in COVID-19. Clones were read by immunoSEQ multiplex PCR, and TCRdb kept only the in-frame ones, dropping some. The sample lists 200,000 to 300,000 clones, 75% to 90% occurring once. Material for sequencing was peripheral blood. The receptors were sampled from a woman aged 35 to 49 who had recovered from COVID-19. The CDR3 runs from the conserved cysteine through the conserved F or W. The D gene is left open where the match is weak. Not every row has a clone size; where given, it reads once, few, many or a size class.

size: -; length: 17; J: TRBJ1-6; D: -; V: TRBV4-3; DNA: TGCGCCAGCAGCCAAGCTGGGGCGGAGCTAAGTAATTCACCCCTCCACTTT; CDR3: CASSQAGAELSNSPLHF
size: few; length: 17; J: TRBJ2-5; D: TRBD1; V: TRBV5-1; DNA: TGCGCCAGCAGCTGGTATAGTCGTGGGACAGCTCAAGAGACCCAGTACTTC; CDR3: CASSWYSRGTAQETQYF
size: -; length: 15; J: TRBJ2-7; D: TRBD1; V: TRBV14; DNA: TGTGCCAGCAGCGGCCGGGACAGGGGCCCCTACGAGCAGTACTTC; CDR3: CASSGRDRGPYEQYF
size: once; length: 15; J: TRBJ2-1; D: TRBD2; V: TRBV2; DNA: TGTGCCAGCACCAAAGGGGCGGGGGGGGCTAATGAGCAGTTCTTC; CDR3: CASTKGAGGANEQFF
size: -; length: 14; J: TRBJ1-4; D: -; V: TRBV19; DNA: TGTGCCAGTAGTATTCGGGGGGCTGTTGAAAAACTGTTTTTT; CDR3: CASSIRGAVEKLFF
size: -; length: 14; J: TRBJ2-7; D: -; V: TRBV9; DNA: TGTGCCAGCAGCGTATCATCCCTCGCGATCGAGCAGTACTTC; CDR3: CASSVSSLAIEQYF
size: -; length: 13; J: TRBJ1-2; D: -; V: TRBV2; DNA: TGTGCCAGCACCGGACAGTATAACTATGGCTACACCTTC; CDR3: CASTGQYNYGYTF
size: -; length: 13; J: TRBJ2-7; D: -; V: TRBV7-9; DNA: TGTGCCAGCAGCCCAGAATACAGCTACGAGCAGTACTTC; CDR3: CASSPEYSYEQYF
size: -; length: 13; J: TRBJ2-3; D: -; V: TRBV12-3/TRBV12-4; DNA: TGTGCCGGGGGCTCGTCTAGCACAGATACGCAGTATTTT; CDR3: CAGGSSSTDTQYF
size: once; length: 15; J: TRBJ2-2; D: -; V: TRBV30; DNA: TGTGCCTGGAGCGCGGGACAGAGGAACACCGGGGAGCTGTTTTTT; CDR3: CAWSAGQRNTGELFF
size: -; length: 15; J: TRBJ1-2; D: TRBD1; V: TRBV11-2; DNA: TGTGCCAGCAGCGACCCGGGACAGGGGGCGGGGGGCTACACCTTC; CDR3: CASSDPGQGAGGYTF
size: -; length: 15; J: TRBJ1-6; D: TRBD1; V: TRBV5-4; DNA: TGTGCCAGCAGCACCGGACAGGGGTTTTATTCACCCCTCCACTTT; CDR3: CASSTGQGFYSPLHF
size: -; length: 17; J: TRBJ2-3; D: TRBD2; V: TRBV6-2/TRBV6-3; DNA: TGTGCCAGCAGTTACGCACTAGCGGGGGGCCTCACAGATACGCAGTATTTT; CDR3: CASSYALAGGLTDTQYF
size: once; length: 17; J: TRBJ1-6; D: TRBD1; V: TRBV5-1; DNA: TGCGCCAGCAGCCGGACAGGGGGTGGCCCGGGTAATTCACCCCTCCACTTT; CDR3: CASSRTGGGPGNSPLHF
size: -; length: 12; J: TRBJ2-2; D: -; V: TRBV10-1; DNA: TGCGCCAGCAGTGACCAGGGCGCGGAGCTGTTTTTT; CDR3: CASSDQGAELFF
size: -; length: 12; J: TRBJ1-2; D: TRBD1; V: TRBV2; DNA: TGTGCCAGCAACCCTGGGACAGGAGGCTACACCTTC; CDR3: CASNPGTGGYTF
size: -; length: 10; J: TRBJ1-1; D: -; V: TRBV20-1; DNA: TGCAGTGCATGGCACACTGAAGCTTTCTTT; CDR3: CSAWHTEAFF
size: -; length: 16; J: TRBJ1-5; D: -; V: TRBV5-5; DNA: TGTGCCAGCAGCTTGGCGGGAGGGATTCAGGATCAGCCCCAGCATTTT; CDR3: CASSLAGGIQDQPQHF
size: few; length: 15; J: TRBJ1-5; D: TRBD1; V: TRBV6-5; DNA: TGTGCCAGCAGTTACTCCAGGGGGAGCAATCAGCCCCAGCATTTT; CDR3: CASSYSRGSNQPQHF
size: -; length: 14; J: TRBJ1-2; D: -; V: TRBV5-5; DNA: TGTGCCAGCAGCTTGGCGGGAGTCGGCTATGGCTACACCTTC; CDR3: CASSLAGVGYGYTF
size: once; length: 14; J: TRBJ1-1; D: -; V: TRBV5-1; DNA: TGCGCCAGCAGGCTTCTCCCAGGGAACACTGAAGCTTTCTTT; CDR3: CASRLLPGNTEAFF
size: -; length: 14; J: TRBJ2-4; D: TRBD1; V: TRBV10-2; DNA: TGCGCCAGCAGTGGGAGACAGGGGGGAAACATTCAGTACTTC; CDR3: CASSGRQGGNIQYF
size: -; length: 15; J: TRBJ2-7; D: TRBD1; V: TRBV9; DNA: TGTGCCAGCAGCGTAGCTAGGGGGCCAACCTACGAGCAGTACTTC; CDR3: CASSVARGPTYEQYF
size: -; length: 11; J: TRBJ1-3; D: -; V: TRBV7-9; DNA: TGTGCCAGCAGCTTAGGAGACACCATATATTTT; CDR3: CASSLGDTIYF
size: -; length: 15; J: TRBJ2-5; D: -; V: TRBV5-4; DNA: TGTGCCAGCAGCTCCCGAAGTGCAGGCCAAGAGACCCAGTACTTC; CDR3: CASSSRSAGQETQYF
size: -; length: 13; J: TRBJ2-5; D: -; V: TRBV9; DNA: TGTGCCAGCAGCGTAGGTCAGCAAGAGACCCAGTACTTC; CDR3: CASSVGQQETQYF
size: -; length: 11; J: TRBJ1-1; D: TRBD1; V: TRBV30; DNA: TGTGCCCGGGACAGGGGAACTGAAGCTTTCTTT; CDR3: CARDRGTEAFF
size: few; length: 11; J: TRBJ1-1; D: TRBD1; V: TRBV20-1; DNA: TGCAGTGCCGGAACAGGGGGAGCAGCTTTCTTT; CDR3: CSAGTGGAAFF
size: -; length: 15; J: TRBJ2-2; D: TRBD1; V: TRBV7-3; DNA: TGTGCCAGCAGCCTACAGGGGGGATCGACCGGGGAGCTGTTTTTT; CDR3: CASSLQGGSTGELFF
size: -; length: 15; J: TRBJ2-3; D: TRBD1; V: TRBV7-9; DNA: TGTGCCAGCAGCACCCCGGGACAGGGGACAGATACGCAGTATTTT; CDR3: CASSTPGQGTDTQYF
size: -; length: 15; J: TRBJ2-5; D: -; V: TRBV3-1/TRBV3-2; DNA: TGTGCCAGCAGCCAAGGGCTGGCCGTCCAAGAGACCCAGTACTTC; CDR3: CASSQGLAVQETQYF
size: -; length: 11; J: TRBJ2-7; D: -; V: TRBV6-6; DNA: TGTGCCAGCAGCGGGACCTACGAGCAGTACTTC; CDR3: CASSGTYEQYF
size: -; length: 13; J: TRBJ1-2; D: -; V: TRBV29-1; DNA: TGCAGCGTTGCCGGGGGAGACTCCTATGGCTACACCTTC; CDR3: CSVAGGDSYGYTF
size: -; length: 15; J: TRBJ2-1; D: TRBD2; V: TRBV4-1; DNA: TGCGCCAGCAGCGAAGCGGGGGGGCCATTGGGCGAGCAGTTCTTC; CDR3: CASSEAGGPLGEQFF
size: -; length: 16; J: TRBJ1-4; D: TRBD1; V: TRBV7-6; DNA: TGTGCCAGCAGCTTAGGTTGGGGACAGCTTAATGAAAAACTGTTTTTT; CDR3: CASSLGWGQLNEKLFF
size: -; length: 16; J: TRBJ1-1; D: -; V: TRBV5-6; DNA: TGTGCCAGCAGCCACCCCGGCGGATCCCTGCGCACTGAAGCTTTCTTT; CDR3: CASSHPGGSLRTEAFF
size: -; length: 15; J: TRBJ2-1; D: TRBD2; V: TRBV13; DNA: TGTGCCAGCAGCCGGGGGGGCGTTGGTTTATTGGAGCAGTTCTTC; CDR3: CASSRGGVGLLEQFF
size: -; length: 16; J: TRBJ2-7; D: -; V: TRBV10-3; DNA: TGTGCCATCAGTGTACCCCCGGGACACCTATCCTACGAGCAGTACTTC; CDR3: CAISVPPGHLSYEQYF
size: -; length: 15; J: TRBJ2-7; D: -; V: TRBV7-2; DNA: TGTGCCAGCAGCTTCAATCGGGACATGTTCTACGAGCAGTACTTC; CDR3: CASSFNRDMFYEQYF
size: -; length: 16; J: TRBJ2-5; D: -; V: TRBV6-6; DNA: TGTGCCAGCAGTTATGGGGTCGGCGGGGCCAGGGAGACCCAGTACTTC; CDR3: CASSYGVGGARETQYF
size: once; length: 14; J: TRBJ1-5; D: TRBD1; V: TRBV25-1; DNA: TGTGCCAGCAGTGAAGGACAGGGGACTCAGCCCCAGCATTTT; CDR3: CASSEGQGTQPQHF
size: -; length: 16; J: TRBJ2-7; D: -; V: TRBV4-1; DNA: TGCGCCAGCAGCCAAACGGGTGACGCGCCTTTCCACGAGCAGTACTTC; CDR3: CASSQTGDAPFHEQYF
size: -; length: 17; J: TRBJ1-6; D: -; V: TRBV7-6; DNA: TGTGCCAGCAGCTTAGAGGGGGAAAGCTCCTATAATTCACCCCTCCACTTT; CDR3: CASSLEGESSYNSPLHF
size: -; length: 13; J: TRBJ1-2; D: TRBD1; V: TRBV24-1; DNA: TGTGCCAGGGACAGCCAAACGGGTTATGGCTACACCTTC; CDR3: CARDSQTGYGYTF
size: -; length: 14; J: TRBJ1-5; D: -; V: TRBV27; DNA: TGTGCCAGCAGTCCGCGCGATAGCAATCAGCCCCAGCATTTT; CDR3: CASSPRDSNQPQHF
size: once; length: 14; J: TRBJ2-5; D: TRBD1; V: TRBV5-5; DNA: TGTGCCAGCAGCTTAGGGACAGCCCAAGAGACCCAGTACTTC; CDR3: CASSLGTAQETQYF
size: -; length: 13; J: TRBJ2-2; D: TRBD1; V: TRBV15; DNA: TGTGCCACCAGGAACAGGGGCACCGGGGAGCTGTTTTTT; CDR3: CATRNRGTGELFF
size: -; length: 16; J: TRBJ1-6; D: -; V: TRBV9; DNA: TGTGCCAGCAGCTCACAGGCGCTCTCCTATAATTCACCCCTCCACTTT; CDR3: CASSSQALSYNSPLHF
size: -; length: 14; J: TRBJ1-6; D: -; V: TRBV30; DNA: TGTGCCTGGAGTATACAGGACGATTATTCACCCCTCCACTTT; CDR3: CAWSIQDDYSPLHF
size: -; length: 14; J: TRBJ2-7; D: TRBD2; V: TRBV7-2; DNA: TGTGCCAGCAGCTTCCTAGCGGTTAACTACGAGCAGTACTTC; CDR3: CASSFLAVNYEQYF
size: -; length: 13; J: TRBJ1-2; D: -; V: TRBV4-1; DNA: TGCGCCAGCAGCCAAGAGGTGCGGGTAGCCTACACCTTC; CDR3: CASSQEVRVAYTF
size: -; length: 15; J: TRBJ1-3; D: -; V: TRBV7-2; DNA: TGTGCCAGCAGCTTAGTACAGGGTCCTGGAAACACCATATATTTT; CDR3: CASSLVQGPGNTIYF
size: -; length: 15; J: TRBJ1-6; D: -; V: TRBV7-2; DNA: TGTGCCAGCAGCTTACTGTCGGGGGGCGGGTCACCCCTCCACTTT; CDR3: CASSLLSGGGSPLHF
size: -; length: 15; J: TRBJ2-7; D: -; V: TRBV5-1; DNA: TGCGCCAGCAGCTTGAGCGACCAGGGGGGCCCTCTGCAGTACTTC; CDR3: CASSLSDQGGPLQYF
size: -; length: 12; J: TRBJ1-1; D: TRBD1; V: TRBV30; DNA: TGTGCCTGGAGTCTCTCACAGGGGAGGTTAATCTTT; CDR3: CAWSLSQGRLIF
size: -; length: 13; J: TRBJ1-1; D: TRBD1; V: TRBV27; DNA: TGTGCCAGCAAAGACAGGGCGGACACTGAAGCTTTCTTT; CDR3: CASKDRADTEAFF
size: -; length: 17; J: TRBJ2-3; D: TRBD2; V: TRBV11-2; DNA: TGTGCCAGCAGCTTGGGACTAGCGGGGGGGCATGGAGATACGCAGTATTTT; CDR3: CASSLGLAGGHGDTQYF
size: -; length: 15; J: TRBJ1-2; D: -; V: TRBV7-2; DNA: TGTGCCAGCAGCTCCCAGGGAGGGTTAGGATATGGCTACACCTTC; CDR3: CASSSQGGLGYGYTF